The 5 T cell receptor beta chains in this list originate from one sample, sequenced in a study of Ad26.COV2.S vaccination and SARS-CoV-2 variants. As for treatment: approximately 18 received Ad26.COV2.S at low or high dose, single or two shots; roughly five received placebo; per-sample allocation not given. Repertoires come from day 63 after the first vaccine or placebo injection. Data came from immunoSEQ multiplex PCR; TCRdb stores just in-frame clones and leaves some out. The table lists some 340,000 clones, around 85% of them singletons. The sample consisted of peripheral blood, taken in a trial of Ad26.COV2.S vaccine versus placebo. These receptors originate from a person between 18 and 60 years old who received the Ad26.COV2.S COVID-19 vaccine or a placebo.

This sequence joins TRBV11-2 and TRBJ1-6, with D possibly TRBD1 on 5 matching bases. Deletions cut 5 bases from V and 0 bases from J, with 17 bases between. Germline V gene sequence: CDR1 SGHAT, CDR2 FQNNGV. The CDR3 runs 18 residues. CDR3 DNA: TGTGCCAGCAGCCCCTCGGGACGGGGAAGCTCCTATAATTCACCCCTCCACTTT. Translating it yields CASSPSGRGSSYNSPLHF. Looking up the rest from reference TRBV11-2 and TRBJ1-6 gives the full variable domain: EAGVAQSPRYKIIEKRQSVAFWCNPISGHATLYWYQQILGQGPKLLIQFQNNGVVDDSQLPKDRFSAERLKGVDSTLKIQPAKLEDSAVYLCASSPSGRGSSYNSPLHFGNGTRLTVT.

CDR3 amino acids: CASSQVTAGNTIYF. The CDR3 bases are TGCGCCAGCAGCCAAGTTACGGCTGGAAACACCATATATTTT. The chain recombines TRBV4-1 with TRBJ1-3, with D hard to call. The V and J ends lost 1 base and 2 bases respectively, with 6 bases between them. Germline V CDR1 and CDR2: MGHRA, YSYEKL. This CDR3 region has 14 residues.

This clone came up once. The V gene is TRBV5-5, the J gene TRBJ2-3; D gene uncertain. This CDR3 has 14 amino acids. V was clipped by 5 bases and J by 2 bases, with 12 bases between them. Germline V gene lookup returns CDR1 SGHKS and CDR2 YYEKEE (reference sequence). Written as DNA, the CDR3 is TGTGCCAGCAGTACCCCGGGCATCACAGATACGCAGTATTTT. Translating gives CASSTPGITDTQYF.

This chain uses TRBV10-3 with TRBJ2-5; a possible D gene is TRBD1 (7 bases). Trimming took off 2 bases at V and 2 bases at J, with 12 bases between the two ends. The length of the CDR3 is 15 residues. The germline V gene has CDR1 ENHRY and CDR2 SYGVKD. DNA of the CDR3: TGTGCCATCAGTGAGGGAGGGGGCCTTCAAGAGACCCAGTACTTC. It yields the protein CAISEGGGLQETQYF.

CDR3 DNA: TGTGCCAGCAGCCCAGGGGACAGGGGCGAAAAACTGTTTTTT. This translates into CASSPGDRGEKLFF. V usage is TRBV5-5 and J usage is TRBJ1-4; TRBD1 matches at 10 bases. CDR3 length: 14 residues. Germline CDR1 is SGHKS and CDR2 is YYEKEE (reference sequence). With 4 bases clipped from V and 8 bases from J, the junction kept 5 bases outside the gene matches. Full variable domain (missing parts from reference TRBV5-5 and TRBJ1-4): DAGVTQSPTHLIKTRGQQVTLRCSPISGHKSVSWYQQVLGQGPQFIFQYYEKEERGRGNFPDRFSARQFPNYSSELNVNALLLGDSALYLCASSPGDRGEKLFFGSGTQLSVL.